The sequence of this T cell receptor (beta chain) was determined in a study of T cell changes during pregnancy in multiple sclerosis. This clone was detected a few times. Here immunoSEQ multiplex PCR was the method, and the copy in TCRdb shows in-frame clones only, minus some. Of 75,000 to 95,000 clones in the sample, around 90% were seen once. CDR3 size: 15 residues. V lost 5 bases, J lost 6 bases, and 11 bases stayed unmatched. Germline V gene lookup returns CDR1 LNHDA and CDR2 SQIVND (reference sequence). The chain combines TRBV19 with TRBJ2-7; the match to TRBD1 covers 9 bases. The sequencing used peripheral blood, collected before pregnancy. The sequence derives from a female donor with multiple sclerosis, enrolled in a pregnancy study. The CDR3 is CASSPPRDREGEQYF. For the CDR3, the DNA is TGTGCCAGTAGTCCCCCCAGGGACAGGGAGGGCGAGCAGTACTTC.